This T cell receptor (beta chain) appears in the sequencing data of a study of Ad26.COV2.S vaccination and SARS-CoV-2 variants. Study-wide findings and caveats: After vaccination, reports described spike-specific CD8+ and CD4+ T cell responses as showing substantial breadth. Recipients of either vaccine or placebo displayed similar breadth of non-spike TCRs. There was a possibility that the TCR breadth and depth analyses underestimated total T cell responses.

Assay used: immunoSEQ multiplex PCR; TCRdb lists only in-frame clones, some missing. The table lists 350,000 to 450,000 clones, around 87% of them singletons, with around 3.6% in the top ten. This clone came up once. Its specificity is unknown. Documented treatment: some 20 received Ad26.COV2.S at low or high dose, single or two shots; several received placebo; per-sample allocation not given. After the first vaccine or placebo injection, samples were drawn on day 63. This person who donated was an adult of 18-55 years in Boston. CDR3 length: 11 residues. The V and J ends lost 8 bases and 5 bases, in that order; junction bases with no gene match: 1. Germline lookup yields CDR1 GTSNPN and CDR2 SVGIG (reference sequence).

The TCR was taken from a person aged 18-60 years who received the Ad26.COV2.S COVID-19 vaccine or a placebo. Here the sequenced sample was peripheral blood, taken in a trial of Ad26.COV2.S vaccine versus placebo. The rearrangement links TRBV30 to TRBJ1-1, with TRBD1 matching over 11 bases. The CDR3 loop is CARDRGTEAFF. CDR3 nucleotide sequence: TGTGCCCGGGACAGGGGGACTGAAGCTTTCTTT. The whole variable domain, filled in from reference TRBV30 and TRBJ1-1, reads SQTIHQWPATLVQPVGSPLSLECTVEGTSNPNLYWYRQAAGRGLQLLFYSVGIGQISSEVPQNLSASRPQDRQFILSSKKLLLSDSGFYLCARDRGTEAFFGQGTRLTVV.